These T cell receptor beta chains were read from a single sample in a study of blood T cell repertoires in COVID-19. TCRdb's copy holds only in-frame clones and misses some; the assay was immunoSEQ multiplex PCR. The data hold around 250,000 clones, with 70% to 90% observed a single time. Sequencing used PBMCs or T cells enriched from blood (not recorded which). Source of these receptors: a woman aged 45-59 years who had recovered from COVID-19. The CDR3 runs from the conserved cysteine through the conserved F or W. A D gene is named only where the DNA matches it firmly. The size field is filled for only some rows; it gives once, few, many or a size class.

DNA: TGTGCCAGCAGCCTTAGTATCGTCGCGGGTTTCGATGAGCAGTTCTTC; CDR3: CASSLSIVAGFDEQFF; D: -; J: TRBJ2-1; size: few; V: TRBV7-9
DNA: TGTGCCAGCAGCCTCCTTTGGAACACTGAAGCTTTCTTT; CDR3: CASSLLWNTEAFF; D: -; J: TRBJ1-1; size: -; V: TRBV3-1/TRBV3-2
DNA: TGTGCCAGCAGTTACCAAGCGGGAGTGGCAGATACGCAGTATTTT; CDR3: CASSYQAGVADTQYF; D: TRBD2; J: TRBJ2-3; size: once; V: TRBV6-5
DNA: TGTGCCAGCAGAAAGGGACTAGCGGGACCCTACGAGCAGTACTTC; CDR3: CASRKGLAGPYEQYF; D: TRBD2; J: TRBJ2-7; size: -; V: TRBV7-2
DNA: TGTGCCAGCCGATGGACTAGCGGGAGGCCCGAGCAGTACTTC; CDR3: CASRWTSGRPEQYF; D: TRBD2; J: TRBJ2-7; size: -; V: TRBV28
DNA: TGTGCCAGCAGTCACCTAATGACCGGGAACAATCGAGCCGGGACCCAGTACTTC; CDR3: CASSHLMTGNNRAGTQYF; D: -; J: TRBJ2-5; size: -; V: TRBV6-6
DNA: TGCGCCAGCAGCTCATGGGGACTAGCGGACAATGAGCAGTTCTTC; CDR3: CASSSWGLADNEQFF; D: TRBD2; J: TRBJ2-1; size: -; V: TRBV5-1
DNA: TGTGCCAGCAGCCTTAGCGGGAGGGACACAGATACGCAGTATTTT; CDR3: CASSLSGRDTDTQYF; D: TRBD2; J: TRBJ2-3; size: -; V: TRBV6-2/TRBV6-3
DNA: TGCGCCAGCACCCTGGGGCAGCGGGAGGCCTCCTACGAGCAGTACTTC; CDR3: CASTLGQREASYEQYF; D: TRBD2; J: TRBJ2-7; size: -; V: TRBV5-1
DNA: TGTGCCAGCAGCCGAGACAGGAACTATGGCTACACCTTC; CDR3: CASSRDRNYGYTF; D: -; J: TRBJ1-2; size: -; V: TRBV9
DNA: TGTGCCAGCAGCTTAGTTGGGAGCTCCTACAATGAGCAGTTCTTC; CDR3: CASSLVGSSYNEQFF; D: -; J: TRBJ2-1; size: -; V: TRBV7-9
DNA: TGTGCCAGCAGTTACCTAGTCGGGAGGGTTTACTACGAGCAGTACTTC; CDR3: CASSYLVGRVYYEQYF; D: TRBD2; J: TRBJ2-7; size: once; V: TRBV6-6
DNA: TGCAGTGCTAGTCCCTTGGAGGGTATGGCGAACACCGGGGAGCTGTTTTTT; CDR3: CSASPLEGMANTGELFF; D: -; J: TRBJ2-2; size: once; V: TRBV20-1
DNA: TGTGCCAGCAGCCATTCAGGGGCCCAAGTCTATGGCTACACCTTC; CDR3: CASSHSGAQVYGYTF; D: -; J: TRBJ1-2; size: -; V: TRBV11-2
DNA: TGTGCCAGTAGAACTCTTAGGGCAGGGGACACCGGGGAGCTGTTTTTT; CDR3: CASRTLRAGDTGELFF; D: -; J: TRBJ2-2; size: -; V: TRBV19
DNA: TGTGCCAGCACCAAGCGGGGTCAAAGCTATGGCTACACCTTC; CDR3: CASTKRGQSYGYTF; D: -; J: TRBJ1-2; size: -; V: TRBV6-5
DNA: TGTGCCAGCAGTTTATCGAGGGGGCCCGCAAATAATTCACCCCTCCACTTT; CDR3: CASSLSRGPANNSPLHF; D: TRBD1; J: TRBJ1-6; size: -; V: TRBV27
DNA: TGTGCCAGCAGACAGGGACTAGCGGTCCTGAGCACAGATACGCAGTATTTT; CDR3: CASRQGLAVLSTDTQYF; D: TRBD2; J: TRBJ2-3; size: -; V: TRBV5-8
DNA: TGCAGTGCTAGAGATCACAGGGGCGAGTACTTC; CDR3: CSARDHRGEYF; D: TRBD1; J: TRBJ2-7; size: -; V: TRBV20-1
DNA: TGTGCCAGCAGCCCTCTTAGTCGAGGGGGCCCGGGGAATCAGCCCCAGCATTTT; CDR3: CASSPLSRGGPGNQPQHF; D: TRBD1; J: TRBJ1-5; size: -; V: TRBV28
DNA: TGTGCCAGCAGTCCGCCCAGCAGGGGGTCGCCCCAGCATTTT; CDR3: CASSPPSRGSPQHF; D: TRBD1; J: TRBJ1-5; size: few; V: TRBV28
DNA: -; CDR3: CASSKVGGGSPSSYGYTF; D: -; J: TRBJ1-2; size: -; V: TRBV21-1
DNA: TGTGCCAGCAGCCAAGGGAGTCAGGCGGGTGAGCAGTTCTTC; CDR3: CASSQGSQAGEQFF; D: -; J: TRBJ2-1; size: -; V: TRBV14
DNA: TGTGCCAGCAGCTTAGGTGGCAGCCCGGGAGACACCATATATTTT; CDR3: CASSLGGSPGDTIYF; D: -; J: TRBJ1-3; size: -; V: TRBV7-3
DNA: TGTGCCAGCAGCCAAGCAGACAGGGGAGTTAATCAGCCCCAGCATTTT; CDR3: CASSQADRGVNQPQHF; D: TRBD1; J: TRBJ1-5; size: -; V: TRBV3-1/TRBV3-2
DNA: TGTGCCAGCAGCGCCAGGAATAGCAATCAGCCCCAGCATTTT; CDR3: CASSARNSNQPQHF; D: -; J: TRBJ1-5; size: once; V: TRBV7-9
DNA: TGTGCCAGCACCCAGACCCCTACAGGGGGCGGCTCACCCCTCCACTTT; CDR3: CASTQTPTGGGSPLHF; D: TRBD1; J: TRBJ1-6; size: -; V: TRBV2
DNA: TGCGCCAGCAGCTATAGAAGCGGGTTCATCACAGATACGCAGTATTTT; CDR3: CASSYRSGFITDTQYF; D: -; J: TRBJ2-3; size: -; V: TRBV5-1
DNA: TGTGCCAGCAGCGTGGAGCAAGCTGCAGTGGGCTATGGCTACACCTTC; CDR3: CASSVEQAAVGYGYTF; D: -; J: TRBJ1-2; size: -; V: TRBV9
DNA: TGTGCCAGCAGGGAGGGCCGCACTGAAGCTTTCTTT; CDR3: CASREGRTEAFF; D: -; J: TRBJ1-1; size: once; V: TRBV28
DNA: TGCGCCAGCAGCTTGGGACAGGACCCAGCCACTGAAGCTTTCTTT; CDR3: CASSLGQDPATEAFF; D: -; J: TRBJ1-1; size: -; V: TRBV5-1
DNA: TGCGCCAGCAGTGAGTCCGGACTTGGCGCAGATACGCAGTATTTT; CDR3: CASSESGLGADTQYF; D: -; J: TRBJ2-3; size: -; V: TRBV10-1
DNA: TGTGCCAGCAGTTTTGATCCAGCGGCAGATACGCAGTATTTT; CDR3: CASSFDPAADTQYF; D: -; J: TRBJ2-3; size: -; V: TRBV28
DNA: TGTGCCAGCTCACCCGTAACCGGGACAGGTGGAAACACTGAAGCTTTCTTT; CDR3: CASSPVTGTGGNTEAFF; D: TRBD1; J: TRBJ1-1; size: once; V: TRBV18